The entry that follows covers one T cell receptor (beta chain) sequence. Clones were sequenced by immunoSEQ multiplex PCR, and TCRdb holds only the in-frame ones, with some missing. The sample lists tens of thousands of clones, around 82% occurring once. The data originate from a study of blood T cell repertoires in COVID-19. The V gene's germline CDR1 is SGHKS and CDR2 YYEKEE (reference sequence). The junction had 17 bases not matched to a gene; V was cut back by 5 bases and J by 7 bases. CDR3 length: 16 amino acids. This sequence originates from a woman aged 60-75 years with acute or convalescent COVID-19. The chain carries TRBV5-5 and TRBJ1-1; 7 positions agree with TRBD1. The sequencing input was peripheral blood. CDR3 sequence: CASSSLVGTVVGEAFF. The CDR3 region has the DNA TGTGCCAGCAGTTCACTCGTGGGGACAGTTGTAGGTGAAGCTTTCTTT.